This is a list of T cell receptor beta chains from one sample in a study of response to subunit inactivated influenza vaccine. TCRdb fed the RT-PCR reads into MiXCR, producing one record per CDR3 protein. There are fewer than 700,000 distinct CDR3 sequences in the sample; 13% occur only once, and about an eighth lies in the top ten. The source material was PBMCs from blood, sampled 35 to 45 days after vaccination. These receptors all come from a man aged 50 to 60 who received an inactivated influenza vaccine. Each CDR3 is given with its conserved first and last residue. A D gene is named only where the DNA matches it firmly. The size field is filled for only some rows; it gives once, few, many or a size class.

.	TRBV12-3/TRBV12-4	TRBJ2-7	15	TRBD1	TGTGCCAGCAGTTTAAGGACAGGGTGGACCTACGAGCAGTACTTC	CASSLRTGWTYEQYF
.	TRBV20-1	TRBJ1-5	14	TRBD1	TGCAGTGCTAGTTACCAGGGGGCAGGTCAGCCCCAGCATTTT	CSASYQGAGQPQHF
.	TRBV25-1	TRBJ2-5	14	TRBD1	TGTGCCAGCAGTGAATATGGGACAGGCAAGACCCAGTACTTC	CASSEYGTGKTQYF
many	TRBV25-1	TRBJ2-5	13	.	TGTGCCAGCAGTGAGGCAGAGACCCTCCCCGAGTACTTC	CASSEAETLPEYF
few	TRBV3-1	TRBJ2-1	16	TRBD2	TGTGCCAGCAGCCAAGTCGCTAGCGGGACTTACAATGAGCAGTTCTTC	CASSQVASGTYNEQFF
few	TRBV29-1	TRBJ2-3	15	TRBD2	TGCAGCGTTGAGGGGGAGCGGGGAGACACAGATACGCAGTATTTT	CSVEGERGDTDTQYF
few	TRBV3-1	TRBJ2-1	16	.	TGTGCCAGCAGCTTCCCCAGGGTGGTAGGTGGAAATGAGCAGTTCTTC	CASSFPRVVGGNEQFF
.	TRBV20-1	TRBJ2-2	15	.	TGCAGTGCTACCTTCCGGGCAGCGAACACCGGGGAGCTGTTTTTT	CSATFRAANTGELFF
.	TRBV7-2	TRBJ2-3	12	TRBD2	TGTGCCAGCAGCCGGGAGGCGGGTACGCAGTATTTT	CASSREAGTQYF
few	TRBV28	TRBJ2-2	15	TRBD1	TGTGCCACCGATAAAGAGGGGGCGGGCACCGGGGAGCTGTTTTTT	CATDKEGAGTGELFF
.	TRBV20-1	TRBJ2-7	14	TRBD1	TGCAGTGCCTCACACGGGACAGGGAACTACGAGCAGTACTTC	CSASHGTGNYEQYF
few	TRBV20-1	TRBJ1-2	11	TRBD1	TGCAGTGCTATAGGGACAGTTGGCTACACCTTC	CSAIGTVGYTF
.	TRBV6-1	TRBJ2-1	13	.	TGTGCCAGCAGGCTCCACGGTTTGAATGAGCAGTTCTTC	CASRLHGLNEQFF
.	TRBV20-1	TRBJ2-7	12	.	TGCAGTGCTCCTTCGCGGAACTACGAGCAGTACTTC	CSAPSRNYEQYF
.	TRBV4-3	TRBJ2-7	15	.	TGCGCCAGCAGCCAAGTTCGGACTCCGGGCTACGAGCAGTACTTC	CASSQVRTPGYEQYF
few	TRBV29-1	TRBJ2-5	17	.	TGCAGCGTTGAGTGGCGGTTCCGAGGGGAGGTCCAAGAGACCCAGTACTTC	CSVEWRFRGEVQETQYF